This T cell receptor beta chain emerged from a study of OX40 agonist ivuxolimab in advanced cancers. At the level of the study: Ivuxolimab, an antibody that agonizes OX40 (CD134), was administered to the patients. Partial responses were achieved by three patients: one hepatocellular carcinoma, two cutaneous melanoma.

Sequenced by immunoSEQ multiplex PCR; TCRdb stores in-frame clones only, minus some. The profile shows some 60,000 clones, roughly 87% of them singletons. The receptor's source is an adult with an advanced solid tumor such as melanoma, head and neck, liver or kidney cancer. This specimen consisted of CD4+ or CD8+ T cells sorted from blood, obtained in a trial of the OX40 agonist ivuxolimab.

The CDR3 here is CASSSLGGNEKLFF. The CDR3 DNA follows: TGTGCCAGCAGTTCCCTTGGGGGGAATGAAAAACTGTTTTTT. This chain joins TRBV6-1 and TRBJ1-4; maybe TRBD1 (5 bases). The CDR3 runs to 14 residues. CDR1 MNHNS and CDR2 SASEGT come from the germline V gene. With 5 bases removed from V and 5 bases from J, the gap between germline ends came to 12 bases.